This T cell receptor beta chain originates from a study of blood T cell repertoires in COVID-19. Turning to the study itself: Both acute and convalescent COVID-19 samples were obtained from the United States, Italy and Spain. PBMCs, B-cell-depleted T cells, or T cells provided the cDNA or gDNA that made up the material.

How the authors handled the data: Amplification of reference gene primers was used by the study to estimate nucleated cell counts. Clones were sequenced by immunoSEQ multiplex PCR, and TCRdb holds only the in-frame ones, with some missing. That table gives V, J and clone size, and the DNA gave D and trimming. The sample holds fewer than 250,000 clones; over 75% are singletons and the top ten take about 5%. Germline lookup yields CDR1 MNHEY and CDR2 SVGAGI. This CDR3 contains 14 residues. V trimming: 0 bases; J trimming: 8 bases; junction bases outside the gene matches: 3. Specimen: peripheral blood. The sequence derives from a woman aged 40 to 50 with acute or convalescent COVID-19. The V gene is TRBV6-5, the J gene TRBJ1-4, with TRBD1 matching 7 bases. This chain's CDR3 is CASSYSGGNEKLFF. The DNA of the CDR3 is TGTGCCAGCAGTTACTCAGGGGGCAACGAAAAACTGTTTTTT.